One TCR beta chain is described in this entry. Its antigen is unknown. Base qualities were left out, and no much larger clone turns up one base away. These data are taken from a study of blood T cell repertoires in COVID-19 (dated by TCRdb to the early 2020s). With respect to the entire study: The collaborator samples originated in the United States, Italy and Spain and spanned the acute and convalescent phases of COVID-19. The prospective study material was composed of cDNA or gDNA derived from T cells, B-cell-depleted T cells, or PBMCs. Subjects who had been exposed to COVID-19, were actively infected with it, or had recovered from it provided the deeply sampled blood TCRbeta repertoires that made up the dataset. A freely available public database, intended as a resource for researchers studying the immune response to SARS-CoV-2, is where the repertoires were released. Samples were obtained from the ongoing ImmuneRACE study (first 160 participants) and from 1,254 subjects provided by 6 global collaborators. Nearly every sample came with metadata listing a de-identified subject ID, COVID-19 status, age in years and sex. Where HLA class I and class II types were available, the types were taken from metadata supplied by the sample provider, not from assay-based typing.

Findings and caveats that apply to the study as a whole: The quantity of clinical and demographic metadata differed by source and by participant and was supplied without curation.

TCRbeta CDR3 regions were amplified from genomic DNA using the immunoSEQ Assay, a bias-controlled multiplex PCR. The paper's data handling went like this. The number of nucleated cells in each sample was estimated by amplification of reference gene primers within the assay. Sequence reads were collapsed and filtered to measure the absolute abundance of every unique TCRbeta CDR3 rearrangement. Productive Simpson clonality was computed per sample as the square root of Simpson's diversity index over productive rearrangements. TCRdb provides this immuneACCESS table in a form limited to in-frame rearrangements. Some clones are lacking; in checked studies, under half of them reflect an unresolved V gene, and why the rest are absent is not known. For V, J and clone size, that table is used; D and trimming come from the DNA. For this sample the table gives a few hundred thousand clones, of which approximately 88% were detected only once. The biggest ten clones account for roughly a tenth of the sample.

Trimming takes 1 base off V and 4 bases off J; junction bases not matched to a gene: 6. From cysteine to phenylalanine, the CDR3 is 16 amino acids long. Only CDR3 DNA is held: 48 bases, read in frame from base 1. As encoded in the germline V gene, CDR1 is SGHRS while CDR2 is YFSETQ. One collaborating source in Seattle enrolled patients during active infection and followed them longitudinally through the course of disease. Collaborating institutions collected whole blood in K2EDTA tubes following their own protocols. For TCRbeta analysis, collaborators shipped samples as frozen whole blood, isolated PBMCs, or DNA extracted from either of those sample types.

The TCR comes from a woman between 65 and 79 years old with COVID-19, enrolled during active disease. The V and J segments used are TRBV5-1 and TRBJ2-7; 12 bases in between match TRBD2. The sequenced sample consisted of peripheral blood. The CDR3: CASSLSQTSGRYEQYF. The DNA sequence is as follows: TGCGCCAGCAGCTTGTCCCAAACTAGCGGGAGGTACGAGCAGTACTTC.